This T cell receptor (beta chain) was found in a study of T cells in Graves' hyperthyroidism and ophthalmopathy. Study-wide background: Peripheral blood specimens were obtained at initial diagnosis, prior to any treatment. The study's findings and limits: Expanded thyroid clonotypes (above 0.001) were mostly also found in blood. Model-based prediction identified ophthalmopathy a median about 7 months prior to its onset. Through a model of 13 V-J features, ophthalmopathy was separated from stable hyperthyroidism.

Researchers took RNA transcripts and amplified the TCR beta CDR3 regions from them. In the first-round RT-PCR of the TCR CDR3, the HTBI primer set was used. TCRdb used MiXCR to reprocess the multiplex PCR reads, holding one entry per CDR3 protein. Seen here are around 190,000 distinct CDR3 sequences, 15% to 20% observed once, and the top ten hold approximately 28%. In this sample, this clonotype turned up many times. Its target is not known. CDR1 KGHDR and CDR2 SFDVKD come from the germline V gene. Trimming at V came to 0 bases and at J to 9 bases, leaving 5 bases not matched to a gene. The CDR3 loop spans 15 amino acids.

The material sequenced was blood. This sequence originates from a woman aged 45-60 years with Graves' hyperthyroidism. The chain links TRBV24-1 to TRBJ2-2; 8 nucleotides line up with TRBD1. This chain's CDR3 is CATSDLGTGGRELFF. For the CDR3, the DNA is TGTGCCACCAGTGATTTGGGTACAGGGGGACGGGAGCTGTTTTTT.